What follows describes a single T cell receptor beta chain. The germline CDR1 and CDR2 sequences are SGDLS and YYNGEE. CDR3 length: 16 amino acids. J lost 6 bases, V lost 3 bases, and 11 bases had no gene match. Libraries were prepared by immunoSEQ multiplex PCR; TCRdb keeps only in-frame clonotypes and omits some of them. The sample gives about 2.1 million clones, around 93% of which show up once; around 1.7% is in the top ten. Naive CD8 isolation took CD45RO-negative cells positively selected for CCR7 and excluded terminally differentiated effector memory CD45RA+ cells. The record originates from a study of shared clonotypes between healthy human individuals.

V gene TRBV9 combines with J gene TRBJ2-7; 11 bases are a match to TRBD2. The sample comprised naive CD8+ T cells from PBMCs. This clonotype was sampled from a man aged 18 to 35 in good health. Some clones in this sample may be carry-over from other donors' samples. CDR3 DNA: TGTGCCAGCAGCGAGGGTGGCACTAGCGGGAGCTCCGAGCAGTACTTC. It is translated as CASSEGGTSGSSEQYF.